These T cell receptor beta chains were read from a single sample in a study of CD8+ T cells in alopecia areata. Using immunoSEQ multiplex PCR, the repertoire was profiled, and TCRdb retains in-frame clones only, with some absent. The data contain 190,000 or so clones, roughly 61% of them singletons. Sequences were derived from CD8+ T cells sorted from blood, sampled at week 24, from a patient treated with tofacitinib. These receptors all stem from a human donor with alopecia areata. The CDR3 runs from the conserved cysteine through the conserved F or W. D genes are given only for firm matches. The size entry is marked missing in some rows and otherwise reads once, few, many or a size class.

TRBJ2-3,-,-,TRBV14,CASSQARDTQYF,TGTGCCAGCAGCCAAGCCCGCGATACGCAGTATTTT
TRBJ1-1,-,-,TRBV10-3,CAISESGGDTEAFF,TGTGCCATCAGTGAGTCGGGGGGGGACACTGAAGCTTTCTTT
TRBJ2-2,TRBD1,-,TRBV7-9,CASSLGDSSNTGELFF,TGTGCCAGCAGCTTAGGGGACAGCTCGAACACCGGGGAGCTGTTTTTT
TRBJ1-5,TRBD1,once,TRBV23-1,CASSPGQGPSNQPQHF,TGCGCCAGCAGTCCTGGACAGGGCCCTAGCAATCAGCCCCAGCATTTT
TRBJ1-4,TRBD1,-,TRBV7-9,CASSSSRTGGNEKLFF,TGTGCCAGCAGCTCATCCCGGACAGGGGGTAATGAAAAACTGTTTTTT
TRBJ2-1,-,many,TRBV7-9,CASSSAGGNEQFF,TGTGCCAGCAGCTCGGCAGGGGGGAATGAGCAGTTCTTC
TRBJ2-5,-,-,TRBV10-3,CAISELQETQYF,TGTGCCATCAGTGAGTTGCAAGAGACCCAGTACTTC
TRBJ1-5,-,few,TRBV5-6,CASSLGGGYQPQHF,TGTGCCAGCAGCTTGGGGGGCGGATATCAGCCCCAGCATTTT
TRBJ1-3,-,-,TRBV5-6,CASRAGGNTIYF,TGTGCCAGCAGGGCAGGGGGAAACACCATATATTTT
TRBJ1-2,-,-,TRBV18,CASSPFLFARANGYTF,TGTGCCAGCTCACCCTTCCTCTTCGCCAGAGCTAACGGCTACACCTTC
TRBJ2-7,-,few,TRBV12-5,CASGLASGPWEQYF,TGTGCTAGTGGTTTGGCCTCAGGGCCCTGGGAGCAGTACTTC
TRBJ1-1,-,-,TRBV20-1,CSASSGPEAFF,TGCAGTGCTAGTTCAGGGCCTGAAGCTTTCTTT
TRBJ1-6,-,few,TRBV13,CASSLAGVASPLHF,TGTGCCAGCAGCTTAGCAGGGGTTGCTTCACCCCTCCACTTT
TRBJ1-6,TRBD1,-,TRBV27,CASSPQPGQGSSPLHF,TGTGCCAGCAGTCCTCAACCGGGACAGGGTAGTTCACCCCTCCACTTT
TRBJ2-3,-,few,TRBV7-9,CASSLVQLITDTQYF,TGTGCCAGCAGCTTAGTCCAGCTTATCACAGATACGCAGTATTTT
TRBJ1-2,-,-,TRBV30,CAWSEEFNYGYTF,TGTGCCTGGAGCGAGGAGTTTAACTATGGCTACACCTTC
TRBJ1-2,TRBD1,-,TRBV13,CASSLQPRQGLYGYTF,TGTGCCAGCAGCTTACAGCCCAGACAGGGGCTATATGGCTACACCTTC
TRBJ1-1,-,-,TRBV13,CASSGGAEAFF,TGTGCCAGCAGCGGGGGGGCGGAAGCTTTCTTT
TRBJ1-1,TRBD1,-,TRBV11-3,CASSLATGEEAFF,TGTGCCAGCAGCTTAGCCACAGGGGAAGAAGCTTTCTTT
TRBJ1-1,-,-,TRBV29-1,CSVEASKSFANTEAFF,TGCAGCGTTGAGGCGTCGAAGTCATTTGCGAACACTGAAGCTTTCTTT
TRBJ2-3,-,-,TRBV9,CASSGKGRDTQYF,TGTGCCAGCAGCGGGAAGGGGAGGGATACGCAGTATTTT
TRBJ2-1,TRBD2,-,TRBV27,CASSLAGGPYNEQFF,TGTGCCAGCAGCCTGGCGGGGGGCCCATACAATGAGCAGTTCTTC
TRBJ2-3,-,-,TRBV9,CASSARDNTDTQYF,TGTGCCAGCAGCGCCCGGGACAACACAGATACGCAGTATTTT
TRBJ2-7,-,-,TRBV9,CASSANMEGTYEQYF,TGTGCCAGCAGCGCCAATATGGAGGGGACCTACGAGCAGTACTTC
TRBJ2-4,TRBD1,-,TRBV30,CAWNTLQGADKNIQYF,TGTGCCTGGAACACCTTACAGGGGGCGGACAAAAACATTCAGTACTTC